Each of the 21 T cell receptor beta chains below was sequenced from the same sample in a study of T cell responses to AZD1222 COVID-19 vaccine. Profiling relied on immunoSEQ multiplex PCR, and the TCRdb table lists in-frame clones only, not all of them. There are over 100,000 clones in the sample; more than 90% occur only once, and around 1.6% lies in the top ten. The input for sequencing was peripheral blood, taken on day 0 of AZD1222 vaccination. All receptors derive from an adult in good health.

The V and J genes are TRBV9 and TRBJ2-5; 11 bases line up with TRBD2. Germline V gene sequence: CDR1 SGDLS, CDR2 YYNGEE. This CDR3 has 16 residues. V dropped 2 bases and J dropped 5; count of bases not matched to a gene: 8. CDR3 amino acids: CASSVLAGGVGETQYF. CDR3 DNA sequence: TGTGCCAGCAGCGTCCTAGCGGGGGGAGTGGGGGAGACCCAGTACTTC.

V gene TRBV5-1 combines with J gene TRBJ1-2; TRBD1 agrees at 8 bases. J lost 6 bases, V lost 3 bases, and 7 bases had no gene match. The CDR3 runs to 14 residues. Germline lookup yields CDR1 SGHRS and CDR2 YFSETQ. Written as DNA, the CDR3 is TGCGCCAGCAGCTCGGGATCAGGGGGCAATGGCTACACCTTC. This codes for CASSSGSGGNGYTF.

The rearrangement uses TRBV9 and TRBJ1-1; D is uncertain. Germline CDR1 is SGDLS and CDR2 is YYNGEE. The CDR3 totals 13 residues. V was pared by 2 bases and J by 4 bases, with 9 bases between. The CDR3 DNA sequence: TGTGCCAGCAGCGTTAGAGTATCCACTGAAGCTTTCTTT. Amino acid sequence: CASSVRVSTEAFF.

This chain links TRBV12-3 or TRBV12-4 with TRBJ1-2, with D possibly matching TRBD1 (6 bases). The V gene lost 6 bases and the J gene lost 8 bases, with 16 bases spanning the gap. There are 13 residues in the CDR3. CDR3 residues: CASSQPGGPGYTF. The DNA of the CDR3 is TGTGCCAGCAGCCAACCGGGGGGGCCAGGCTACACCTTC.

CDR3 nucleotides: TGTGCCATCAAGGGGGTCTGGAATTCACCCCTCCACTTT. Its translation is CAIKGVWNSPLHF. The gene calls are TRBV10-3 and TRBJ1-6, with a tentative D call TRBD1 (6 bases). The CDR3 spans 13 residues. Deletions cut 7 bases from V and 7 bases from J, with 11 bases between. In germline, CDR1 is ENHRY, CDR2 SYGVKD.

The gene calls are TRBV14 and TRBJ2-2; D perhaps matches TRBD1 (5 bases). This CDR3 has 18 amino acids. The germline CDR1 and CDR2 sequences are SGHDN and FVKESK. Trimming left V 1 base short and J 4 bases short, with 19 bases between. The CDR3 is CASSQVVRGSRPTGELFF. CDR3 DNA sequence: TGTGCCAGCAGCCAAGTTGTTAGGGGCTCGCGGCCCACCGGGGAGCTGTTTTTT.

The chain's CDR3 is CASSPNRGGTEAFF. Written as DNA, the CDR3 is TGTGCCAGCTCACCGAACAGGGGTGGCACTGAAGCTTTCTTT. The gene calls are TRBV18 and TRBJ1-1; TRBD1 matches 7 bases. CDR3 length: 14 amino acids. CDR1 and CDR2 from the germline V gene are KGHSH and LQKENI. V lost 3 bases, J lost 4 bases, and 5 bases stayed unmatched.

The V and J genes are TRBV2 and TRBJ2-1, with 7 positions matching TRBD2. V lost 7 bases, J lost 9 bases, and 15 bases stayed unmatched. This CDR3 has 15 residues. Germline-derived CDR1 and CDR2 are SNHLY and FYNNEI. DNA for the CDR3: TGTGCCAGCACCTCGGGAGGCTTAGCCCAGGGTGAGCAGTTCTTC. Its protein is CASTSGGLAQGEQFF.

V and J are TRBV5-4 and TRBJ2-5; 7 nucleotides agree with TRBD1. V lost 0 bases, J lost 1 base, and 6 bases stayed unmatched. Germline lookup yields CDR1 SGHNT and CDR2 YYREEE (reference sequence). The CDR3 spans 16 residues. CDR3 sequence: CASSLARRTGQETQYF. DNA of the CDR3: TGTGCCAGCAGCTTGGCCAGACGGACAGGCCAAGAGACCCAGTACTTC.

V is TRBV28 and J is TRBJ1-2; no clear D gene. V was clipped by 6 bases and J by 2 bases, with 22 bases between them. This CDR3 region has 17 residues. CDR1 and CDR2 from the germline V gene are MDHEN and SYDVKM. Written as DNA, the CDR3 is TGTGCCAGCAGGGGGTTTGGCGAGCAAAATGACAACTATGGCTACACCTTC. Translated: CASRGFGEQNDNYGYTF.

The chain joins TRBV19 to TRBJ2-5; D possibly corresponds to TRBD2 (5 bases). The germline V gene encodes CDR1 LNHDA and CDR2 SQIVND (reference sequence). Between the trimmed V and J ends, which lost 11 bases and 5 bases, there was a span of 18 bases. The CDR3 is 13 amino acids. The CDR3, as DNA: TGTGCCCCCCACCTTGGGGAGAGCGAGACCCAGTACTTC. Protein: CAPHLGESETQYF.

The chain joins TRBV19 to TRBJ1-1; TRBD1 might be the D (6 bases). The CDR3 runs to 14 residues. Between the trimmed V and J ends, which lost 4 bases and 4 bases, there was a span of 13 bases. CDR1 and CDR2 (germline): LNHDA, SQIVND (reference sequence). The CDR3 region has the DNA TGTGCCAGTAGTAGTTGGAGCAGGGGCACTGAAGCTTTCTTT. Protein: CASSSWSRGTEAFF. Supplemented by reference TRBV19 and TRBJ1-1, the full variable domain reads DGGITQSPKYLFRKEGQNVTLSCEQNLNHDAMYWYRQDPGQGLRLIYYSQIVNDFQKGDIAEGYSVSREKKESFPLTVTSAQKNPTAFYLCASSSWSRGTEAFFGQGTRLTVV.

Written as DNA, the CDR3 is TGTGCCAGCAGCGTGGAAGGGACGGGGAATCAGCCCCAGCATTTT. It encodes CASSVEGTGNQPQHF. V gene TRBV9 combines with J gene TRBJ1-5; the D gene is possibly TRBD1 (5 bases). The ends were cut back, 2 bases at V and 4 bases at J, with 13 bases in the middle. The CDR3 spans 15 residues. Per germline, CDR1 SGDLS and CDR2 YYNGEE.

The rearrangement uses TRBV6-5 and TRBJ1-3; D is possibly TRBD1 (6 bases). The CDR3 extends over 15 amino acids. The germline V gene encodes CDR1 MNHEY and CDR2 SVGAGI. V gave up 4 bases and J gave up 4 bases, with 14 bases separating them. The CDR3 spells CASSFQGTTGNTIYF. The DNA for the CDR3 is TGTGCCAGCAGTTTCCAGGGGACTACCGGAAACACCATATATTTT.

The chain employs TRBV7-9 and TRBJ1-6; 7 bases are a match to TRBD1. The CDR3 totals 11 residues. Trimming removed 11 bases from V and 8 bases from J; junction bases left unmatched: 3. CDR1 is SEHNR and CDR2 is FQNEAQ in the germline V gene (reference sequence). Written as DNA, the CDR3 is TGTGCCGCAGGGGGATATTCACCCCTCCACTTT. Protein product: CAAGGYSPLHF.

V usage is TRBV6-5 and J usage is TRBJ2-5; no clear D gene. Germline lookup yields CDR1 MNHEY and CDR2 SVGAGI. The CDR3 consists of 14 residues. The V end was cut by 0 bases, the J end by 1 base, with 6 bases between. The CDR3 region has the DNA TGTGCCAGCAGTTACTCGCGTATCCAAGAGACCCAGTACTTC. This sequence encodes CASSYSRIQETQYF.

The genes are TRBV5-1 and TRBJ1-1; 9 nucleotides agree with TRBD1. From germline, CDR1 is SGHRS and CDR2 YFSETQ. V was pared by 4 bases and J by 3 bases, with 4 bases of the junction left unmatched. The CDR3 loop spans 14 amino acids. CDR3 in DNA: TGCGCCAGCAGCCCGAGACAGGGGGACACTGAAGCTTTCTTT. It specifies CASSPRQGDTEAFF.

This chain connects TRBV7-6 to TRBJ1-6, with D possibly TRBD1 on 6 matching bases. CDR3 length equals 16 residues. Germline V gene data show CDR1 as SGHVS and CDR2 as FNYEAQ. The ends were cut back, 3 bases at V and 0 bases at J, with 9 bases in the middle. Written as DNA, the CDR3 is TGTGCCAGCAGCTTCAGGGGAAGCTCCTATAATTCACCCCTCCACTTT. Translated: CASSFRGSSYNSPLHF. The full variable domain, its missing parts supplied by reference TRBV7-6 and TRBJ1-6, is GAGVSQSPRYKVTKRGQDVALRCDPISGHVSLYWYRQALGQGPEFLTYFNYEAQQDKSGLPNDRFSAERPEGSISTLTIQRTEQRDSAMYRCASSFRGSSYNSPLHFGNGTRLTVT.

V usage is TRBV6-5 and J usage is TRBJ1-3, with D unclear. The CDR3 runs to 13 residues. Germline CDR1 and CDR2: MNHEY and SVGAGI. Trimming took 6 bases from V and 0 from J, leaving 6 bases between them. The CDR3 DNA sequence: TGTGCCAGCAGCCTCGGCTCTGGAAACACCATATATTTT. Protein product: CASSLGSGNTIYF.

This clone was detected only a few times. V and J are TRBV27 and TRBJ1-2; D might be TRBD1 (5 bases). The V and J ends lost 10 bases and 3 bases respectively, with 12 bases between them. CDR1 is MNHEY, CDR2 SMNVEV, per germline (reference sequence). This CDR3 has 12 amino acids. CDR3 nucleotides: TGTGCCACAGTAGGGGAGGACTATGGCTACACCTTC. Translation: CATVGEDYGYTF.

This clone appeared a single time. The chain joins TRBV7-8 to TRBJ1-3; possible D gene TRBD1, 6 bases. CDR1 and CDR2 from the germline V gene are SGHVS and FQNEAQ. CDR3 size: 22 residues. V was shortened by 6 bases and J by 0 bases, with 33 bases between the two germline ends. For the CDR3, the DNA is TGTGCCAGCAGTAAGATTCCTAGGGGACACCGAAAGGATAGTGGCTCTGGAAACACCATATATTTT. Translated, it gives CASSKIPRGHRKDSGSGNTIYF.